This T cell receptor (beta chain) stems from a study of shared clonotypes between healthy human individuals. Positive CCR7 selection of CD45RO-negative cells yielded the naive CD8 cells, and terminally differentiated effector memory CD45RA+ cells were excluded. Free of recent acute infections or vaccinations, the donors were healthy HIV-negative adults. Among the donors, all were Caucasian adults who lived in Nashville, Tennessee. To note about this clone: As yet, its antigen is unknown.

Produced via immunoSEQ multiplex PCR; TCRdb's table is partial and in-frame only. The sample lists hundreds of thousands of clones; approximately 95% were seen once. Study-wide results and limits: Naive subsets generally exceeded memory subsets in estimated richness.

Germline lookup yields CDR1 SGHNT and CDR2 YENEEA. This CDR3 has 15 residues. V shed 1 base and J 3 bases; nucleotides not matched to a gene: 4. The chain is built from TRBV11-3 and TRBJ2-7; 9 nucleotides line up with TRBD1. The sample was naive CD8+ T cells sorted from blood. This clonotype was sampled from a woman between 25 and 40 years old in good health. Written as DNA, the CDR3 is TGTGCCAGCAGCTTAGGACAGGGGGGATTCTACGAGCAGTACTTC. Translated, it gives CASSLGQGGFYEQYF.